These 16 T cell receptor beta chains share one sample of origin, sequenced in a study of CD8+CD57+ T cells in acquired aplastic anemia. CDR3 and TCR beta VDJ profiling relied on a genomic DNA template. Each CDR3 protein is one row after TCRdb ran MiXCR on the reads. The repertoire consists of some 240,000 distinct CDR3 sequences, with about a third occurring once and the leading ten covering more than 0.95%. The sequenced sample was sorted CD4+, CD8+, or CD8+CD57+ T cells (not recorded which) from PBMCs. The receptors originated from a human donor in good health, serving as a control.

In this sample, this clonotype turned up many times. J is TRBJ2-3 and V is TRBV5-1; 11 bases map to TRBD2. This CDR3 comprises 16 residues. J gave up 5 bases and V 4 bases, and 9 bases lay outside the gene matches. Germline CDR1 reads SGHRS; CDR2 reads YFSETQ. CDR3 loop: CASSLQLAGAGDTQYF. The CDR3 nucleotides are TGCGCCAGCAGCCTCCAACTAGCGGGAGCCGGAGATACGCAGTATTTT.

In the case of this clonotype: This may stem from a read error, because a much larger clone lies one nucleotide away. The rearrangement joins TRBV7-3 to TRBJ2-6; perhaps D is TRBD1 or TRBD2 (6 bases each). Trimming took off 2 bases at V and 2 bases at J, with 7 bases between the two ends. The CDR3 length is 15 residues. Germline lookup yields CDR1 SGHTA and CDR2 FQGTGA. The CDR3 reads CASSLGGPGANVLTF. The CDR3 nucleotides read TGTGCCAGCAGCTTAGGGGGGCCTGGGGCCAACGTCCTGACTTTC.

This clonotype was picked up many times. The rearrangement links TRBV2 to TRBJ1-5; perhaps TRBD1 as D (5 bases). Between the trimmed V and J ends, which lost 4 bases and 6 bases, there was a span of 10 bases. Germline assignment: CDR1 SNHLY and CDR2 FYNNEI. The length of the CDR3 is 13 residues. The CDR3 DNA sequence: TGTGCCAGCAGTGGGGAAACAGGTCAGCCCCAGCATTTT. It translates to CASSGETGQPQHF.

This clonotype was counted between two and nine times. The chain uses TRBV7-2 and TRBJ2-1; D is ambiguous. V was clipped by 0 bases and J by 7 bases, with 7 bases between them. CDR3 size: 13 residues. Germline loops: CDR1 SGHTA, CDR2 FQGNSA. The CDR3: CASSLAWVNEQFF. CDR3 bases: TGTGCCAGCAGCTTAGCGTGGGTAAATGAGCAGTTCTTC.

This clonotype was observed many times. CDR3 region: CASSESASGAYGYTF. The CDR3 DNA reads as TGTGCCAGCAGTGAATCCGCCAGTGGAGCTTATGGCTACACCTTC. This chain joins TRBV25-1 and TRBJ1-2, with D unclear. V lost 1 base and J 5 bases, leaving 14 bases between the germline ends. CDR1 MGHDK and CDR2 SYGVNS come from the germline V gene. CDR3 size: 15 residues.

This clonotype was picked up a small number of times. J is TRBJ2-2 and V is TRBV12-3 or TRBV12-4; D is unresolved. V dropped 4 bases and J dropped 7 bases, with 16 bases sitting between them. CDR3 length equals 15 residues. Here the CDR3 reads CASSSNFPSNGELFF. CDR3 nucleotides: TGTGCCAGCAGTTCGAACTTCCCCAGTAACGGGGAGCTGTTTTTT.

This rearrangement joins TRBV2 to TRBJ2-7, with TRBD1 matching over 7 bases. Germline V gene sequence: CDR1 SNHLY, CDR2 FYNNEI. The CDR3 runs to 16 residues. J was trimmed by 2 bases and V by 5 bases; bases with no gene match: 12. The CDR3 DNA reads TGTGCCAGCAGTCGCTTACCTATGGGACAGACCTACGAGCAGTACTTC. It specifies CASSRLPMGQTYEQYF.

The chain's CDR3 is CSARDSRGAGETQYF. CDR3 DNA sequence: TGCAGTGCTAGAGATTCTCGGGGGGCGGGAGAGACCCAGTACTTC. This chain links TRBV20-1 with TRBJ2-5; D perhaps matches TRBD2 (7 bases). The V end lost 0 bases, the J end lost 4 bases, and 15 bases lay between the germline ends. The CDR3 is 15 residues long. Germline loops: CDR1 DFQATT, CDR2 SNEGSKA (reference sequence).

In its sample, this clonotype was seen many times. V gene TRBV6-1 combines with J gene TRBJ1-6, with D hard to call. V lost 4 bases and J 4 bases, leaving 5 bases between the germline ends. The length of the CDR3 is 13 residues. Germline V gene lookup returns CDR1 MNHNS and CDR2 SASEGT. The CDR3 here is CASSVGYNSPLHF. As DNA, the CDR3 is TGTGCCAGCAGTGTAGGGTATAATTCACCCCTCCACTTT.

With regard to this clonotype: This could be a read error, since a much larger clone is one nucleotide away. This chain joins TRBV20-1 and TRBJ1-1, with 7 bases identical to TRBD1. Trimming took 8 bases from V and 5 from J; bases not matched to a gene: 8. The CDR3 sequence is 12 residues long. Germline V CDR1 and CDR2: DFQATT, SNEGSKA (reference sequence). Written as DNA, the CDR3 is TGCAGTTCATACAGGGGACCAACTGAAGCTTTCTTT. This translates into CSSYRGPTEAFF.

This clonotype was seen only a few times. The chain carries TRBV24-1 and TRBJ2-1; D is undetermined. Per the germline V gene, CDR1 is KGHDR and CDR2 is SFDVKD. With 5 bases removed from V and 3 bases from J, the gap between germline ends came to 13 bases. CDR3 length equals 15 residues. CDR3 nucleotides: TGTGCCACCAGTGCCCTGGACGGCTTCTACAATGAGCAGTTCTTC. Its protein product is CATSALDGFYNEQFF.

This clonotype came up many times. The V call is TRBV25-1, the J call TRBJ1-5; D is undetermined. The CDR3 is 14 residues long. Trimming stripped 0 bases from V and 3 bases from J, with 6 bases between. The germline V gene has CDR1 MGHDK and CDR2 SYGVNS. CDR3: CASSEYLDNQPQHF. CDR3 DNA sequence: TGTGCCAGCAGTGAATACTTGGACAATCAGCCCCAGCATTTT.

The genes are TRBV2 and TRBJ2-1; D is undetermined. Germline V lookup: CDR1 SNHLY, CDR2 FYNNEI. The CDR3 is 12 residues long. The V end lost 3 bases, the J end lost 12 bases, and 12 bases lay between the germline ends. The CDR3 sequence: CASSEGRVGQFF. The CDR3 DNA sequence: TGTGCCAGCAGTGAGGGAAGGGTTGGGCAGTTCTTC.

This chain links TRBV10-3 with TRBJ2-2; no clear D gene. V was shortened by 4 bases and J by 0 bases, with 15 bases between the two germline ends. The CDR3 runs to 17 residues. Germline V gene data show CDR1 as ENHRY and CDR2 as SYGVKD. CDR3 nucleotides: TGTGCCATCAGTGCTCGAAGATCGGTCCCGAACACCGGGGAGCTGTTTTTT. This codes for CAISARRSVPNTGELFF.

The chain couples TRBV3-1 to TRBJ2-7; a weak D match, TRBD1 (5 bases). Trimming pared 4 bases from V and 5 bases from J, leaving 12 bases between. CDR3 length: 13 amino acids. From germline, CDR1 is LGHDT and CDR2 YNNKEL (reference sequence). The CDR3 reads CASSRRGGNEQYF. For the CDR3, the DNA is TGTGCCAGCAGCCGAAGGGGTGGGAACGAGCAGTACTTC.

This clonotype was recorded at least ten times. The rearrangement links TRBV9 to TRBJ2-5; D is possibly TRBD1 or TRBD2 (6 bases each). Germline values: CDR1 SGDLS, CDR2 YYNGEE. The V end lost 2 bases, the J end lost 7 bases, and 24 bases lay between the germline ends. This CDR3 is 17 amino acids long. The CDR3 sequence: CASSVGGTLLNSGTQYF. The CDR3 coding sequence is TGTGCCAGCAGCGTGGGCGGGACACTCCTAAACTCCGGGACCCAGTACTTC.